This T cell receptor (beta chain) is drawn from a study of cytomegalovirus exposure and HLA in healthy donors. Whole-study results and caveats: There were reportedly fewer N-insertions in an Asian-associated ancestry cluster than the roughly 670-donor mean, in a later analysis. Both high specificity and high sensitivity reportedly marked the classifier's diagnosis of cytomegalovirus status. Earlier results showed most TCR beta V segments being productive about 87% or about 30% of the time.

The CDR3 has 16 residues. The junction had 10 bases not matched to a gene; V was cut back by 4 bases and J by 1 base. CDR1 and CDR2 from the germline V gene are SQVTM and ANQGSEA. A remark on this clone: Its specificity is not known.

A multiplex PCR was run with 60 Vbeta primers and 13 Jbeta primers. The assay was immunoSEQ multiplex PCR, and TCRdb's table has in-frame clones only and misses some. The sample contains 150,000 to 200,000 clones, around 82% of which appear only once. This sequence joins TRBV29-1 and TRBJ2-7; the match to TRBD2 covers 10 bases. The sample consisted of PBMCs. This TCR came from a boy aged 10-17 years in good health and CMV-seronegative. The CDR3 region has the DNA TGCAGCGTTGGAGGATATAGCGGGAGGATGTCCTACGAGCAGTACTTC. Translated, it gives CSVGGYSGRMSYEQYF.